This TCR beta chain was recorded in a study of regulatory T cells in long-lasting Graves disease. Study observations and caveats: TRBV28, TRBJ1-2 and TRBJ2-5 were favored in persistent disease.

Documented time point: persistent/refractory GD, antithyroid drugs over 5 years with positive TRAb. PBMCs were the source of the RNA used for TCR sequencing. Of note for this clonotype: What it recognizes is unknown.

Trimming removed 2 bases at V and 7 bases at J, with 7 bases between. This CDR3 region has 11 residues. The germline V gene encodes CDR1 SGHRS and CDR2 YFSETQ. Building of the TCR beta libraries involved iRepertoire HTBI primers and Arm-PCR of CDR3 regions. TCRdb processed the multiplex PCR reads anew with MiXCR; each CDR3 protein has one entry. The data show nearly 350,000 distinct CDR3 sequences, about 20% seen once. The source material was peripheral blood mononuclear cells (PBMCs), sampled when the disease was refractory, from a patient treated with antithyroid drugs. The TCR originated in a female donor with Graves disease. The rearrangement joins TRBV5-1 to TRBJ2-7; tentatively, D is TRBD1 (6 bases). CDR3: CASSFQGEQYF. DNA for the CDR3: TGCGCCAGCAGCTTCCAGGGGGAGCAGTACTTC.